This passage covers 5 T cell receptor beta chains from one sample sequenced in a study of a mutant IDH1 vaccine in newly diagnosed glioma (dated by TCRdb to the early 2020s). Preparation of the library involved the immunoSEQ multiplex PCR assay. As stored in TCRdb, this immuneACCESS dataset retains in-frame rearrangements with V and J assigned. A fraction of the clones does not appear; measured against another copy, unresolved V genes explain less than half of the discrepancy, and the remainder lacks a known reason. The sample data list fewer than 45,000 clones, and 75% to 85% of these were observed just once. Clones ranked in the top ten supply just over 9% of the sample. The time point label, read with the paper, signifies: baseline, week 1 (first vaccination visit). Explained via the paper, the treatment or condition label denotes: pre-vaccination baseline after standard-of-care therapy. The sample in question was PBMCs, obtained from a glioma patient treated with radiotherapy, temozolomide or both. The receptors derive from a man aged 35 to 55 with glioma. Some clones in this sample may be carry-over from other donors' samples.

This clone turned up a few times. This chain links TRBV4-1 with TRBJ1-1, with 7 bases lining up with TRBD1. J gave up 6 bases and V 4 bases, and 5 bases lay outside the gene matches. The germline V gene encodes CDR1 MGHRA and CDR2 YSYEKL. CDR3 length: 13 residues. In DNA, the CDR3 is TGCGCCAGCAGCCCAACACAGGGGTCTGAAGCTTTCTTT. Protein sequence: CASSPTQGSEAFF.

Points on this clone: The junction differs from germline at one of its ends, possibly a read error. The rearrangement joins TRBV7-2 to TRBJ2-1; D may be TRBD2 (7 bases). In germline, CDR1 is SGHTA, CDR2 FQGNSA. This CDR3 has 11 amino acids. Here the CDR3 DNA reads TGTGCCAGCAGCTTAGTGGGGGGGCGGATCTTC. It yields the protein CASSLVGGRIF.

DNA of the CDR3: TGTGCCAGTAGTATCGGATCCTACTATGGCTACACCTTC. It yields the protein CASSIGSYYGYTF. The genes are TRBV19 and TRBJ1-2; D gene ambiguous. V was clipped by 3 bases and J by 3 bases, with 8 bases between them. CDR3 size: 13 residues. Germline V gene lookup returns CDR1 LNHDA and CDR2 SQIVND (reference sequence). Drawing the rest from reference TRBV19 and TRBJ1-2, the complete variable domain is DGGITQSPKYLFRKEGQNVTLSCEQNLNHDAMYWYRQDPGQGLRLIYYSQIVNDFQKGDIAEGYSVSREKKESFPLTVTSAQKNPTAFYLCASSIGSYYGYTFGSGTRLTVV.

This chain uses TRBV4-1 with TRBJ2-1, with 8 nucleotides matching TRBD2. V lost 7 bases and J lost 4; bases outside the gene matches: 6. The CDR3 is 14 amino acids. Per germline, CDR1 MGHRA and CDR2 YSYEKL. The CDR3 sequence is CASKAGDFYNEQFF. In nucleotides, the CDR3 is TGCGCCAGCAAAGCGGGGGACTTTTACAATGAGCAGTTCTTC.

This clone appeared a few times. The chain is built from TRBV4-2 and TRBJ1-1; D is unresolved. V lost 4 bases and J lost 0, with 9 bases in between. Germline V gene sequence: CDR1 LGHNA, CDR2 YNFKEQ. There are 14 residues in the CDR3. The CDR3 nucleotides read TGTGCCAGCAGCCTAGATTTCATGAACACTGAAGCTTTCTTT. This sequence encodes CASSLDFMNTEAFF.